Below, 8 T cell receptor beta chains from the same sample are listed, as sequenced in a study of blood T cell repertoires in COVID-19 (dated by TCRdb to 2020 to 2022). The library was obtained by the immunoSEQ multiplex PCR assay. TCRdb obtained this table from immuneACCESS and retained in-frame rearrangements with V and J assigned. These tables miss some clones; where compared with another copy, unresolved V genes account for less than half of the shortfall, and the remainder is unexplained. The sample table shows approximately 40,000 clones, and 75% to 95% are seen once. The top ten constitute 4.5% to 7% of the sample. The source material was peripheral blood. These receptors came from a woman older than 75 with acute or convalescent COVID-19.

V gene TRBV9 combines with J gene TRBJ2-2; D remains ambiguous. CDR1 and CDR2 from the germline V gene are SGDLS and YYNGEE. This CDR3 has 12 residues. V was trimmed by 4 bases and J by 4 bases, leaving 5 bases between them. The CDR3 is CASSPLTGELFF. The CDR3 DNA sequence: TGTGCCAGCAGCCCCCTCACCGGGGAGCTGTTTTTT.

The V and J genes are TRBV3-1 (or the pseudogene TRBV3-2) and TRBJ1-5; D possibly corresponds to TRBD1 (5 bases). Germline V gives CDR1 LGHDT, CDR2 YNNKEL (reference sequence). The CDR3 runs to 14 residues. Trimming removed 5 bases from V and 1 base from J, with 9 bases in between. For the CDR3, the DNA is TGTGCCAGCAGCTTATCAGGGAGCAATCAGCCCCAGCATTTT. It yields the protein CASSLSGSNQPQHF.

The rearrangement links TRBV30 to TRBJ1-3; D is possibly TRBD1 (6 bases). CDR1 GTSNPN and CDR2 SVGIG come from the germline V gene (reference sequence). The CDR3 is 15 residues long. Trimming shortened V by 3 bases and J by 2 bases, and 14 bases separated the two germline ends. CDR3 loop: CAWSAGTSPGNTIYF. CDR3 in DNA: TGTGCCTGGAGCGCCGGGACATCCCCTGGAAACACCATATATTTT.

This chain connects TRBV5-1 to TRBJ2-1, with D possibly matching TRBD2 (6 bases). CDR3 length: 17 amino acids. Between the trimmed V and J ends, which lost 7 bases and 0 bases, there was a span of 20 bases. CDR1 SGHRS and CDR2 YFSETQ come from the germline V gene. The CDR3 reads CASSPRLVPSSYNEQFF. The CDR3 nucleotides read TGCGCCAGCTCACCGCGACTAGTTCCCAGCTCCTACAATGAGCAGTTCTTC.

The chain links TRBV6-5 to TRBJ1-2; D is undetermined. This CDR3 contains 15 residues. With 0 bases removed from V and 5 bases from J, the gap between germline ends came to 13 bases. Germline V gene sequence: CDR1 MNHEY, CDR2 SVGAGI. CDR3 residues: CASSYSRGSRYGYTF. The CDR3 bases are TGTGCCAGCAGTTACTCACGGGGATCGCGGTATGGCTACACCTTC.

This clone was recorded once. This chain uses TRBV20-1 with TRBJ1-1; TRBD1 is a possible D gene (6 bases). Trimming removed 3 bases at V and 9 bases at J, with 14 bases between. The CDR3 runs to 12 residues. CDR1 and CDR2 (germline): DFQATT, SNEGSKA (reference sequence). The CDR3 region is CSASRAGEKAFF. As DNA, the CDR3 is TGCAGTGCTAGTCGGGCAGGGGAAAAAGCTTTCTTT.

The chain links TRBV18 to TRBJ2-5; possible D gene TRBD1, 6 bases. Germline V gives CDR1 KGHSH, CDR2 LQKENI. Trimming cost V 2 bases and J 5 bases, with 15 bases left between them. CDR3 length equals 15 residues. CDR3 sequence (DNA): TGTGCCAGCTCACCAAGGGACACAGTGAGGGAGACCCAGTACTTC. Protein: CASSPRDTVRETQYF.

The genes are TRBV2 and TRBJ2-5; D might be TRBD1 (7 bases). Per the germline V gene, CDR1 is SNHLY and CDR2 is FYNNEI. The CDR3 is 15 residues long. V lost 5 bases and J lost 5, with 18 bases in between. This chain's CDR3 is CASSTLGAGGETQYF. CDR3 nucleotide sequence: TGTGCCAGCAGTACCCTCGGGGCAGGGGGGGAGACCCAGTACTTC.